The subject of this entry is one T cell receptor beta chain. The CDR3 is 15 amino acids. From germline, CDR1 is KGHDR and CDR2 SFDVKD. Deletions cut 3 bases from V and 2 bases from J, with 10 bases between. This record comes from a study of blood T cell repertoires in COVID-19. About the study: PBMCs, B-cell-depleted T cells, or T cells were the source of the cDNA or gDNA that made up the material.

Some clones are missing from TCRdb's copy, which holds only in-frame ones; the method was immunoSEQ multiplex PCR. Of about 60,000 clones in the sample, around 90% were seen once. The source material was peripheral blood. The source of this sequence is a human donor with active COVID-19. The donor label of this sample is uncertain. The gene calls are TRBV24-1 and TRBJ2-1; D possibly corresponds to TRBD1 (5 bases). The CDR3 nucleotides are TGTGCCACCAGTGATCCCACAGGACCCTACAATGAGCAGTTCTTC. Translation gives CATSDPTGPYNEQFF.